Below are 32 T cell receptor beta chains sequenced from a single sample in a study of blood T cell repertoires in COVID-19. TCRdb's copy holds only in-frame clones and misses some; the assay was immunoSEQ multiplex PCR. Of some 77,000 clones listed, about 80% are singletons. The source material was peripheral blood. Source of these receptors: a man between 65 and 80 years old with acute or convalescent COVID-19.

V gene TRBV10-3 combines with J gene TRBJ2-7; D is possibly TRBD2 (6 bases). From germline, CDR1 is ENHRY and CDR2 SYGVKD. V dropped 6 bases and J dropped 1 base, with 13 bases sitting between them. The CDR3 runs to 14 residues. The CDR3 region has the DNA TGTGCCATCAGGGGGGAGGCAGGGTCCTACGAGCAGTACTTC. Protein product: CAIRGEAGSYEQYF.

This clone was detected only a few times. The chain combines TRBV2 with TRBJ2-3; a possible D gene is TRBD1 (6 bases). Germline-derived CDR1 and CDR2 are SNHLY and FYNNEI. V lost 7 bases to trimming and J lost 0 bases, with 14 bases between them. The CDR3 sequence is 15 residues long. Here the CDR3 reads CASTPVGASTDTQYF. CDR3 sequence (DNA): TGTGCCAGCACCCCTGTGGGGGCCAGCACAGATACGCAGTATTTT.

This clone was seen once. The gene calls are TRBV19 and TRBJ2-5; D unclear. V shed 1 base and J shed 5 bases, with 17 bases lying between them. The CDR3 is made up of 16 amino acids. The germline V gene encodes CDR1 LNHDA and CDR2 SQIVND (reference sequence). CDR3 sequence: CASSIVLHSPYETQYF. The CDR3 region has the DNA TGTGCCAGTAGTATAGTTCTTCACAGTCCATACGAGACCCAGTACTTC.

The chain links TRBV6-5 to TRBJ1-1; D possibly corresponds to TRBD1 (6 bases). Trimming pared 8 bases from V and 5 bases from J, leaving 21 bases between. The CDR3 extends over 15 amino acids. Germline loops: CDR1 MNHEY, CDR2 SVGAGI. CDR3 amino acids: CASGWSGVGDTEAFF. In DNA form, the CDR3 reads TGTGCCAGCGGATGGTCAGGGGTCGGAGATACTGAAGCTTTCTTT.

This CDR3 is CASSEAWVQWEIPEAFF. CDR3 nucleotides: TGTGCCAGCAGTGAAGCATGGGTGCAGTGGGAGATCCCTGAAGCTTTCTTT. The rearrangement links TRBV6-1 to TRBJ1-1; D unresolved. Trimming pared 0 bases from V and 6 bases from J, leaving 20 bases between. Germline V gene sequence: CDR1 MNHNS, CDR2 SASEGT. This CDR3 is 17 amino acids long.

The V gene is TRBV6-2 or TRBV6-3, the J gene TRBJ2-3; TRBD1 aligns across 10 bases. The CDR3 has 15 amino acids. Losses at the gene ends were 6 bases for V and 5 bases for J; bases not matched to a gene: 8. The germline V gene has CDR1 MNHEY and CDR2 SVGEGT. The CDR3 DNA reads TGTGCCAGCAGACCTAGACAGGGGGCCGGAGATACGCAGTATTTT. As protein: CASRPRQGAGDTQYF.

The genes are TRBV29-1 and TRBJ1-2, with 7 bases identical to TRBD1. Germline V gene data show CDR1 as SQVTM and CDR2 as ANQGSEA. The CDR3 contains 14 residues. The V gene end was trimmed by 1 base and the J gene end by 2 bases; junction bases not matched to a gene: 4. The CDR3 region has the DNA TGCAGCGTTGAAGTTCCAGGGGGGAACTATGGCTACACCTTC. Translated: CSVEVPGGNYGYTF.

This chain uses TRBV4-1 with TRBJ2-2, with 11 nucleotides matching TRBD2. The CDR3 is made up of 17 amino acids. V was clipped by 2 bases and J by 6 bases; unmatched bases: 8. Germline V gives CDR1 MGHRA, CDR2 YSYEKL. As DNA, the CDR3 is TGCGCCAGCAGCCAAACAACTAGCGGGAGTAAGTCCGGGGAGCTGTTTTTT. Its protein product is CASSQTTSGSKSGELFF.

This rearrangement joins TRBV5-4 to TRBJ2-5, with D possibly being TRBD1 (6 bases). The CDR3 has 16 amino acids. With 3 bases removed from V and 3 bases from J, the gap between germline ends came to 18 bases. Looked up from germline, CDR1 is SGHNT and CDR2 is YYREEE (reference sequence). CDR3: CASSWGRSGMKETQYF. In DNA form, the CDR3 reads TGTGCCAGCAGCTGGGGGCGGTCGGGAATGAAAGAGACCCAGTACTTC.

V and J are TRBV10-3 and TRBJ2-7, with TRBD1 matching over 7 bases. The CDR3 runs 12 residues. V was pared by 2 bases and J by 6 bases, with 1 base of the junction left unmatched. The germline CDR1 and CDR2 sequences are ENHRY and SYGVKD. CDR3 residues: CAISEGDSEQYF. In DNA form, the CDR3 reads TGTGCCATCAGTGAGGGGGACAGCGAGCAGTACTTC.

The chain combines TRBV6-6 with TRBJ2-1; 8 bases fit TRBD2. The CDR3 sequence is 14 residues long. CDR1 and CDR2 (germline): MNHNY, SVGAGI (reference sequence). V lost 4 bases to trimming and J lost 9 bases; unmatched junction nucleotides: 8. In DNA, the CDR3 is TGTGCCAGCAGTTCCGGGAGGGCCTTGGTTGAGCAGTTCTTC. Translation gives CASSSGRALVEQFF.

The chain is built from TRBV4-1 and TRBJ2-7; D remains ambiguous. This CDR3 comprises 15 residues. V lost 4 bases to trimming and J lost 1 base, with 14 bases between them. In germline, CDR1 is MGHRA, CDR2 YSYEKL. CDR3 sequence (DNA): TGCGCCAGCAGCCCCGGCGGTGGCTCTTCCTACGAGCAGTACTTC. Translation gives CASSPGGGSSYEQYF.

The V and J genes are TRBV5-1 and TRBJ1-4; the match to TRBD1 covers 7 bases. This CDR3 comprises 14 residues. The germline gives CDR1 SGHRS, CDR2 YFSETQ. V dropped 4 bases and J dropped 5; count of bases not matched to a gene: 5. CDR3 nucleotides: TGCGCCAGCAGCCCGGGACAGAAGAATGAAAAACTGTTTTTT. It translates to CASSPGQKNEKLFF.

This chain uses TRBV28 with TRBJ2-6; 10 nucleotides match TRBD1. The CDR3 sequence is 17 residues long. Trimming took 8 bases from V and 3 from J; bases not matched to a gene: 10. The germline V gene encodes CDR1 MDHEN and CDR2 SYDVKM. CDR3: CASDSRQGALGANVLTF. Written as DNA, the CDR3 is TGTGCCAGCGACAGTAGACAGGGGGCGCTTGGGGCCAACGTCCTGACTTTC. Combining the CDR3 with reference TRBV28 and TRBJ2-6 gives the whole variable domain DVKVTQSSRYLVKRTGEKVFLECVQDMDHENMFWYRQDPGLGLRLIYFSYDVKMKEKGDIPEGYSVSREKKERFSLILESASTNQTSMYLCASDSRQGALGANVLTFGAGSRLTVL.

The V call is TRBV15, the J call TRBJ2-2; D gene ambiguous. This CDR3 is 16 amino acids long. Germline V gene data show CDR1 as LNHNV and CDR2 as YYDKDF (reference sequence). The V and J ends lost 1 base and 1 base respectively, with 10 bases between them. Here the CDR3 DNA reads TGTGCCACCAGCAGAGGCGCTGTGAGGAACACCGGGGAGCTGTTTTTT. Amino acids: CATSRGAVRNTGELFF.

The chain links TRBV28 to TRBJ1-5, with D perhaps matching TRBD1 (5 bases). The V gene's germline CDR1 is MDHEN and CDR2 SYDVKM. V shed 6 bases and J shed 4 bases, with 19 bases lying between them. This CDR3 is 16 amino acids long. CDR3 in DNA: TGTGCCAGCAGCCCCAATGGAGGGGCCAAGAATCAGCCCCAGCATTTT. It yields the protein CASSPNGGAKNQPQHF.

The chain links TRBV19 to TRBJ2-7; no clear D. The V end was cut by 5 bases, the J end by 0 bases, with 14 bases between. This CDR3 region has 15 residues. In germline, CDR1 is LNHDA, CDR2 SQIVND (reference sequence). This chain's CDR3 is CASSDRLPSSYEQYF. CDR3 bases: TGTGCCAGTAGTGACCGACTGCCGAGCTCCTACGAGCAGTACTTC.

The J gene is TRBJ2-7, the V gene TRBV10-1; the D gene is possibly TRBD2 (6 bases). The germline CDR1 and CDR2 sequences are WNHNN and SYGVQD (reference sequence). The CDR3 covers 13 residues. The V end was cut by 0 bases, the J end by 9 bases, with 12 bases between. The CDR3 region is CASSESWGDRQYF. The DNA for the CDR3 is TGCGCCAGCAGTGAGTCCTGGGGGGACCGGCAGTACTTC.

This clone was seen once. The chain carries TRBV5-6 and TRBJ1-1, with D hard to call. Germline loops: CDR1 SGHDT, CDR2 YYEEEE. The CDR3 is made up of 14 amino acids. The V and J ends lost 0 bases and 0 bases respectively, with 6 bases between them. The CDR3 region has the DNA TGTGCCAGCAGCTTGGACAGCATGAACACTGAAGCTTTCTTT. This gives the protein CASSLDSMNTEAFF.

The chain links TRBV2 to TRBJ1-2; TRBD1 is a possible D gene (5 bases). The CDR3 is 15 residues long. V was clipped by 7 bases and J by 1 base, with 16 bases between them. CDR1 and CDR2 from the germline V gene are SNHLY and FYNNEI. The CDR3 spells CASIPTGRDNYGYTF. The CDR3 nucleotides are TGTGCCAGCATTCCAACGGGCAGGGATAACTATGGCTACACCTTC.

The chain couples TRBV3-1 (or the pseudogene TRBV3-2) to TRBJ2-3; possibly TRBD2 for D (6 bases). V was trimmed by 0 bases and J by 0 bases, leaving 10 bases between them. Germline loops: CDR1 LGHDT, CDR2 YNNKEL (reference sequence). The CDR3 is 16 residues long. CDR3 amino acids: CASSQDGGASTDTQYF. The DNA of the CDR3 is TGTGCCAGCAGCCAAGACGGGGGTGCTAGCACAGATACGCAGTATTTT.

This rearrangement joins TRBV28 to TRBJ1-1; D remains ambiguous. Deletions cut 10 bases from V and 4 bases from J, with 13 bases between. The germline V gene encodes CDR1 MDHEN and CDR2 SYDVKM. The CDR3 runs 12 residues. The CDR3 protein is CATTSGLTEAFF. The CDR3 region has the DNA TGTGCCACAACCTCTGGCCTCACTGAAGCTTTCTTT. Combining the CDR3 with reference TRBV28 and TRBJ1-1 gives the whole variable domain DVKVTQSSRYLVKRTGEKVFLECVQDMDHENMFWYRQDPGLGLRLIYFSYDVKMKEKGDIPEGYSVSREKKERFSLILESASTNQTSMYLCATTSGLTEAFFGQGTRLTVV.

The count of this clone is one. The chain employs TRBV5-1 and TRBJ1-5, with 7 nucleotides matching TRBD1. CDR1 is SGHRS, CDR2 YFSETQ, per germline. The CDR3 runs to 16 residues. After removal of 0 bases from V and 9 bases from J, the junction contained 12 bases not matched to a gene. CDR3 DNA sequence: TGCGCCAGCAGCTTGGTGGAGGGGGCGCGAAAGGGGCCCCAGCATTTT. Its translation: CASSLVEGARKGPQHF.

The chain couples TRBV4-2 to TRBJ1-5; a weak D match, TRBD1 (5 bases). Germline assignment: CDR1 LGHNA and CDR2 YNFKEQ. The V end was cut by 0 bases, the J end by 0 bases, with 15 bases between. This CDR3 spans 18 amino acids. As DNA, the CDR3 is TGTGCCAGCAGCCAAGATAGGGGAGGGCAGAATAGCAATCAGCCCCAGCATTTT. Its translation is CASSQDRGGQNSNQPQHF.

The genes are TRBV7-8 and TRBJ2-5; TRBD1 aligns across 10 bases. Looked up from germline, CDR1 is SGHVS and CDR2 is FQNEAQ. CDR3 size: 14 residues. V gave up 5 bases and J gave up 5 bases; unmatched junction bases: 5. The CDR3 protein is CASSATGGGETQYF. CDR3 bases: TGTGCCAGCAGCGCGACAGGGGGCGGCGAGACCCAGTACTTC.

This chain joins TRBV5-1 and TRBJ2-1; D ambiguous. V lost 0 bases and J 4 bases, leaving 8 bases between the germline ends. The CDR3 covers 14 residues. Germline-derived CDR1 and CDR2 are SGHRS and YFSETQ. The CDR3 loop is CASSLDRKYNEQFF. The CDR3 DNA reads TGCGCCAGCAGCTTGGACAGAAAGTACAATGAGCAGTTCTTC.

The chain links TRBV4-3 to TRBJ1-3; TRBD1 is a possible D gene (6 bases). The CDR3 totals 15 residues. Trimming shortened V by 3 bases and J by 0 bases, and 9 bases separated the two germline ends. Germline V lookup: CDR1 LGHNA, CDR2 YSLEER. The CDR3 coding sequence is TGCGCCAGCAGCCACACACAGGGCTCTGGAAACACCATATATTTT. Translation: CASSHTQGSGNTIYF.

J is TRBJ1-3 and V is TRBV7-2, with 10 nucleotides matching TRBD1. Germline V gene data show CDR1 as SGHTA and CDR2 as FQGNSA. After removal of 5 bases from V and 2 bases from J, the junction contained 3 bases not matched to a gene. The CDR3 spans 15 residues. CDR3 loop: CASSETGGTGNTIYF. The CDR3 DNA reads TGTGCCAGCAGCGAGACAGGGGGCACTGGAAACACCATATATTTT. Full variable domain (rest looked up from reference TRBV7-2 and TRBJ1-3): GAGVSQSPSNKVTEKGKDVELRCDPISGHTALYWYRQSLGQGLEFLIYFQGNSAPDKSGLPSDRFSAERTGGSVSTLTIQRTQQEDSAVYLCASSETGGTGNTIYFGEGSWLTVV.

This chain joins TRBV14 and TRBJ1-5; D remains ambiguous. Germline V CDR1 and CDR2: SGHDN, FVKESK. V was clipped by 9 bases and J by 3 bases, with 12 bases between them. The length of the CDR3 is 13 residues. CDR3 coding DNA: TGTGCCAGGTCGCGGAGCCACAATCAGCCCCAGCATTTT. Its translation: CARSRSHNQPQHF.

The chain uses TRBV30 and TRBJ1-5; possibly TRBD1 for D (6 bases). CDR3 size: 15 residues. CDR1 is GTSNPN and CDR2 is SVGIG in the germline V gene (reference sequence). Trimming left V 0 bases short and J 0 bases short, with 9 bases between. The CDR3 loop is CAWSVGGASNQPQHF. The CDR3 DNA reads TGTGCCTGGAGTGTCGGGGGGGCTAGCAATCAGCCCCAGCATTTT.

The J gene is TRBJ2-1, the V gene TRBV5-6; TRBD2 agrees at 11 bases. The CDR3 contains 18 residues. Germline V lookup: CDR1 SGHDT, CDR2 YYEEEE. J lost 7 bases, V lost 0 bases, and 12 bases had no gene match. The CDR3 region has the DNA TGTGCCAGCAGCTTGGCACTTGAAGTAGCGGGAGGGGGTAATGAGCAGTTCTTC. Translation gives CASSLALEVAGGGNEQFF.

The chain recombines TRBV27 with TRBJ2-5; 14 bases match TRBD2. Trimming cost V 1 base and J 5 bases; bases outside gene matches: 12. CDR1 and CDR2 from the germline V gene are MNHEY and SMNVEV (reference sequence). The CDR3 has 19 residues. CDR3 sequence: CASSLYGLAGGGAGETQYF. The CDR3 DNA reads as TGTGCCAGCAGTTTATACGGACTAGCGGGAGGCGGTGCTGGGGAGACCCAGTACTTC.